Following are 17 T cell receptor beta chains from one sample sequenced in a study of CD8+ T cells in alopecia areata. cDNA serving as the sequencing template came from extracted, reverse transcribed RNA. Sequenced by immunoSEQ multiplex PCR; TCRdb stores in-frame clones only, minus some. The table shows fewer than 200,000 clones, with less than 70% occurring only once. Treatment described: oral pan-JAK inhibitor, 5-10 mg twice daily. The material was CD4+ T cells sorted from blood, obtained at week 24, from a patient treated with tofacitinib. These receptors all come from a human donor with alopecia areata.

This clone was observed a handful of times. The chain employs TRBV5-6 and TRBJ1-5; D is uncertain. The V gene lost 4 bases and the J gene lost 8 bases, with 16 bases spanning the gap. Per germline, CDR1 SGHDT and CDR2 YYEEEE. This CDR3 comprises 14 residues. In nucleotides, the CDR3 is TGTGCCAGCAGCCGGACCGCCCCGGGCGAGCCCCAGCATTTT. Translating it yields CASSRTAPGEPQHF.

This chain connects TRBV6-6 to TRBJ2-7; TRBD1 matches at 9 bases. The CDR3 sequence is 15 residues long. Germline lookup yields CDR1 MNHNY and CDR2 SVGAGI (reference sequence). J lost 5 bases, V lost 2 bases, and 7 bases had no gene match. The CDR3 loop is CASSYPGQGRDEQYF. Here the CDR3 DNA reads TGTGCCAGCAGTTACCCGGGACAGGGTAGGGACGAGCAGTACTTC.

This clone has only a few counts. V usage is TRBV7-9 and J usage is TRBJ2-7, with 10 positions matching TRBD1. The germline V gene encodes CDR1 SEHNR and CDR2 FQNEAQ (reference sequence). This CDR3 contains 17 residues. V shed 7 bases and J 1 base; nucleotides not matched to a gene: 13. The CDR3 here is CASNPTVPGQGSYEQYF. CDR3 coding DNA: TGTGCCAGCAACCCTACCGTTCCGGGACAGGGGTCCTACGAGCAGTACTTC.

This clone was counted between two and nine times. CDR3 region: CASSLSGMNTEAFF. The DNA of the CDR3 is TGCGCCAGCAGCTTGTCTGGGATGAACACTGAAGCTTTCTTT. The chain has TRBV5-1 and TRBJ1-1; no clear D. CDR3 length: 14 residues. Germline V gene lookup returns CDR1 SGHRS and CDR2 YFSETQ. Trimming pared 1 base from V and 0 bases from J, leaving 7 bases between.

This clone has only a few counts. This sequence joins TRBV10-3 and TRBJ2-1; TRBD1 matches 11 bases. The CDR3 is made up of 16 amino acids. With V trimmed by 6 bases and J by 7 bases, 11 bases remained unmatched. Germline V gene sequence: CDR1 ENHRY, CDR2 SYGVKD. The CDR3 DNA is TGTGCCATCAGCCGAGGGACAGGGGGGACGGAGAATGAGCAGTTCTTC. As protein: CAISRGTGGTENEQFF.

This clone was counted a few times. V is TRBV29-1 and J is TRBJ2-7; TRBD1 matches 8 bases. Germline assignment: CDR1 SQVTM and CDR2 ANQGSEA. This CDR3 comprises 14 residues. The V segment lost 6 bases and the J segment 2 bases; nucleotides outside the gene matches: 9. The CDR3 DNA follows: TGCAGCGTCCGGACAGGGAGAGGGGCCTACGAGCAGTACTTC. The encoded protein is CSVRTGRGAYEQYF.

The chain's CDR3 is CASSLVSGPAYEQYF. The CDR3 bases are TGCGCCAGCAGCTTGGTTTCCGGGCCAGCTTACGAGCAGTACTTC. This chain links TRBV5-1 with TRBJ2-7; D is undetermined. The CDR3 extends over 15 amino acids. Germline V gene sequence: CDR1 SGHRS, CDR2 YFSETQ. Trimming took off 0 bases at V and 4 bases at J, with 14 bases between the two ends.

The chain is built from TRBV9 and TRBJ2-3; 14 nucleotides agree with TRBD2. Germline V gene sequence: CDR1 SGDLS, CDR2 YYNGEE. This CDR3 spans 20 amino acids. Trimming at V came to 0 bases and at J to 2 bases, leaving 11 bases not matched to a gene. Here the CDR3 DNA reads TGTGCCAGCAGCGTAGGGTCGGGACTAGCGGGGGACCAATCCACAGATACGCAGTATTTT. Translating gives CASSVGSGLAGDQSTDTQYF. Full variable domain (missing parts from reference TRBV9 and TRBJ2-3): DSGVTQTPKHLITATGQRVTLRCSPRSGDLSVYWYQQSLDQGLQFLIQYYNGEERAKGNILERFSAQQFPDLHSELNLSSLELGDSALYFCASSVGSGLAGDQSTDTQYFGPGTRLTVL.

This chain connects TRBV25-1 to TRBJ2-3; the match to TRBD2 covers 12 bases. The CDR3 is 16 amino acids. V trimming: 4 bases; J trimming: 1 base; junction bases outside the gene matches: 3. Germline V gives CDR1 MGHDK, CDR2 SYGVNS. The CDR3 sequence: CASSGRLAGGTDTQYF. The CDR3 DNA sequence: TGTGCCAGCAGTGGCAGACTAGCGGGGGGCACAGATACGCAGTATTTT.

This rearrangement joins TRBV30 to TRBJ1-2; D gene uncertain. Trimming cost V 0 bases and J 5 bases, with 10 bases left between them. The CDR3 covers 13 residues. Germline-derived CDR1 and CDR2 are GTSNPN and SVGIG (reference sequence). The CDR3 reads CAWSVLTGYGYTF. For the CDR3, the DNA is TGTGCCTGGAGTGTATTGACTGGATATGGCTACACCTTC.

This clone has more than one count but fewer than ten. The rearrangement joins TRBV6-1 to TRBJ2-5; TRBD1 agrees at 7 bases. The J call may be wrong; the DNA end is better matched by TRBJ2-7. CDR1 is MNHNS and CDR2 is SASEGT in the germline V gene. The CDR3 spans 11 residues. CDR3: CAGRQGYEQYF. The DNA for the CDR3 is TGTGCCGGAAGACAGGGCTACGAGCAGTACTTC.

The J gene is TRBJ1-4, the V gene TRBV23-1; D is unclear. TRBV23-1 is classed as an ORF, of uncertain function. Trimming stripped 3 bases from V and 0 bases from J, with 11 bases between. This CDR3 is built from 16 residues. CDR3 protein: CASSQRIDSTNEKLFF. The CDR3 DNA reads TGCGCCAGCAGTCAGAGGATAGATTCAACTAATGAAAAACTGTTTTTT.

The CDR3 region has the DNA TGTGCCAGCAGCCAAGACGTGGATACGCAGTATTTT. Its protein product is CASSQDVDTQYF. The V and J genes are TRBV4-2 and TRBJ2-3; D ambiguous. V was trimmed by 0 bases and J by 6 bases, leaving 4 bases between them. The V gene's germline CDR1 is LGHNA and CDR2 YNFKEQ. CDR3 size: 12 residues.

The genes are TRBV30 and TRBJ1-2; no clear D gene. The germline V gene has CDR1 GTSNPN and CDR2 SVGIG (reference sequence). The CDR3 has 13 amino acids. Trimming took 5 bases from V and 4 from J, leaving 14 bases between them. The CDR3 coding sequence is TGTGCCTGGTTGGGAGGGTCTGCCTATGGCTACACCTTC. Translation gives CAWLGGSAYGYTF.

The CDR3 loop reads CASSSDRNTEAFF. The DNA for the CDR3 is TGTGCCAGCAGCTCTGACAGGAACACTGAAGCTTTCTTT. J is TRBJ1-1 and V is TRBV7-3; D is possibly TRBD1 (5 bases). This CDR3 is built from 13 residues. Germline V gene sequence: CDR1 SGHTA, CDR2 FQGTGA. The V and J ends lost 4 bases and 1 base respectively, with 7 bases between them.

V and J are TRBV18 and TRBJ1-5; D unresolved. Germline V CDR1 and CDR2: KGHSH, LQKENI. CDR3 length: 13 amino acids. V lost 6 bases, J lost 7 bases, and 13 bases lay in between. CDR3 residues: CASSNDQEQPQHF. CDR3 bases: TGTGCCAGCTCTAACGACCAGGAACAGCCCCAGCATTTT.

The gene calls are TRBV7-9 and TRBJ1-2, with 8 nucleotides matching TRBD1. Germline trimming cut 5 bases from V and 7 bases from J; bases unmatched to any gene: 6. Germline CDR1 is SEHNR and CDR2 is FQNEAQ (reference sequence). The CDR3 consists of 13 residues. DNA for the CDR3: TGTGCCAGCAGCGGACAGGGTGGTGGTGGCTACACCTTC. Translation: CASSGQGGGGYTF. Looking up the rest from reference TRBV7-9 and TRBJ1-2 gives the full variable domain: DTGVSQNPRHKITKRGQNVTFRCDPISEHNRLYWYRQTLGQGPEFLTYFQNEAQLEKSRLLSDRFSAERPKGSFSTLEIQRTEQGDSAMYLCASSGQGGGGYTFGSGTRLTVV.